Given below is one T cell receptor (beta chain) in context. Its antigen is currently not known. Per-base qualities were not stored, and no clone one base away is much larger. The data derive from a study of blood T cell repertoires in COVID-19 (dated by TCRdb to the early 2020s). Context from the whole study: Samples from collaborators originated in the United States, Italy and Spain and spanned both the acute and convalescent phases of COVID-19. The prospective study material was composed of cDNA or gDNA derived from T cells, B-cell-depleted T cells, or PBMCs. Deeply sampled blood TCRbeta repertoires from subjects exposed to, actively infected with, or recovered from COVID-19 were included in the dataset. The repertoires were released in a freely available public database meant as a resource for research on the immune response to SARS-CoV-2. Samples were obtained from the ongoing ImmuneRACE study (first 160 participants) and from 1,254 subjects provided by 6 global collaborators. A de-identified subject ID, COVID-19 status, age in years and sex were almost always included in the sample metadata. Where HLA class I and class II types were available, the types were taken from metadata supplied by the sample provider, not from assay-based typing. Points the paper makes about the study in general: Clinical and demographic metadata were provided uncurated, with the amount varying by source and participant.

Collaborating institutions collected whole blood in K2EDTA tubes following their own protocols. For TCRbeta analysis, collaborators shipped samples as frozen whole blood, isolated PBMCs, or DNA extracted from either of those sample types. CDR1 is given as MNHEY and CDR2 as SVGAGI, both from the germline V gene. The germline V end is reduced by 4 bases and the J end by 5 bases; junction bases left unmatched: 1. Including cysteine and phenylalanine, the CDR3 has 14 amino acids. Only the CDR3 DNA stays, 42 bases, in frame from base 1. TCRbeta CDR3 regions were amplified from genomic DNA using the immunoSEQ Assay, a bias-controlled multiplex PCR. On the study's bioinformatics: The number of nucleated cells in each sample was estimated by amplification of reference gene primers within the assay. To quantify the absolute abundance of each unique TCRbeta CDR3 rearrangement, sequence reads were collapsed and filtered. For each sample, productive Simpson clonality was calculated as the square root of Simpson's diversity index across productive rearrangements. In TCRdb, the immuneACCESS table is reduced to in-frame sequences with V and J assigned. These tables do not hold every clone; where another copy was compared, an unresolved V gene accounts for under half, and the others remain unexplained. V, J and clone size are those of that table, while D and trimming were read from the DNA. The sample table contains roughly 100,000 clones; only one count was recorded for 75% to 95% of them. The top ten constitute around 5.8% of the sample.

The chain employs TRBV6-5 and TRBJ1-6, with TRBD1 matching 8 junction bases. The sequenced sample consisted of peripheral blood. The origin of this receptor is a human donor in a cohort sampled during active COVID-19. The CDR3 corresponds to CASSLTGDNSPLHF. The base sequence is TGTGCCAGCAGTTTGACAGGGGATAATTCACCCCTCCACTTT.